A single sample is the source of the 9 T cell receptor beta chains below, sequenced in a study of shared clonotypes between healthy human individuals. Method: immunoSEQ multiplex PCR; TCRdb's copy keeps in-frame clones and lacks some. Seen here are just over 2,000,000 clones, roughly 95% observed once, and the top ten hold 0.1% to 0.15%. Sequenced material: naive CD4+ T cells sorted from blood. Subset of the sample: CD45RA+ positively selected. The receptors were gathered from a man between 18 and 35 years old in good health.

In regard to this clone: Other DNA sequences in the sample encode the same CDR3. The V call is TRBV18, the J call TRBJ2-7, with TRBD1 identical over 9 bases. J gave up 4 bases and V 3 bases, and 7 bases lay outside the gene matches. This CDR3 has 15 amino acids. Germline values: CDR1 KGHSH, CDR2 LQKENI. The CDR3 sequence: CASSPPGQGSYEQYF. The CDR3 bases are TGTGCCAGCTCACCTCCAGGACAGGGGTCGTACGAGCAGTACTTC.

The CDR3 region has the DNA TGTGCCTGGAGTCGCGGCCTGAGGGACCAAGAGACCCAGTACTTC. It yields the protein CAWSRGLRDQETQYF. V and J are TRBV30 and TRBJ2-5, with a tentative D call TRBD2 (5 bases). The CDR3 extends over 15 amino acids. Germline V gives CDR1 GTSNPN, CDR2 SVGIG (reference sequence). Trimming took off 2 bases at V and 0 bases at J, with 13 bases between the two ends.

The chain combines TRBV19 with TRBJ1-6, with TRBD1 as a possible D gene (6 bases). Germline V lookup: CDR1 LNHDA, CDR2 SQIVND (reference sequence). The ends were cut back, 5 bases at V and 0 bases at J, with 20 bases in the middle. The CDR3 is made up of 19 amino acids. The CDR3 bases are TGTGCCAGTAGTTTTACAGGGAAATTATCGATCTCCTATAATTCACCCCTCCACTTT. This translates into CASSFTGKLSISYNSPLHF.

CDR3 residues: CASRPGHPTDIQYF. The CDR3 bases are TGTGCCAGCCGACCGGGACATCCGACGGACATTCAGTACTTC. J is TRBJ2-4 and V is TRBV6-1; D is possibly TRBD1 (6 bases). CDR1 MNHNS and CDR2 SASEGT come from the germline V gene. Trimming stripped 8 bases from V and 8 bases from J, with 19 bases between. The CDR3 has 14 amino acids.

This clone has just a few counts. The rearrangement uses TRBV7-8 and TRBJ2-5; tentatively, D is TRBD1 (5 bases). CDR1 SGHVS and CDR2 FQNEAQ come from the germline V gene. The CDR3 loop spans 13 amino acids. V was clipped by 1 base and J by 4 bases, with 7 bases between them. The CDR3 spells CASSLGRGETQYF. CDR3 DNA sequence: TGTGCCAGCAGCTTAGGAAGGGGAGAGACCCAGTACTTC.

V gene TRBV5-1 combines with J gene TRBJ2-2; D is undetermined. The V end was cut by 1 base, the J end by 4 bases, with 2 bases between. This CDR3 contains 12 residues. The germline CDR1 and CDR2 sequences are SGHRS and YFSETQ. The chain's CDR3 is CASSLFTGELFF. The CDR3 DNA reads TGCGCCAGCAGCTTGTTCACCGGGGAGCTGTTTTTT.

The chain couples TRBV7-9 to TRBJ1-3; the D gene is possibly TRBD1 (5 bases). V gave up 3 bases and J gave up 0 bases, with 12 bases separating them. The CDR3 is made up of 16 amino acids. The germline gives CDR1 SEHNR, CDR2 FQNEAQ (reference sequence). The CDR3 reads CASSLGPQSSGNTIYF. In nucleotides, the CDR3 is TGTGCCAGCAGCTTGGGGCCCCAGAGCTCTGGAAACACCATATATTTT.

The V call is TRBV2, the J call TRBJ1-6; D call uncertain. Germline V CDR1 and CDR2: SNHLY, FYNNEI. The V and J ends lost 6 bases and 5 bases respectively, with 5 bases between them. The CDR3 runs 12 residues. The CDR3 here is CASRSNNSPLHF. In nucleotides, the CDR3 is TGTGCCAGCAGAAGCAATAATTCACCCCTCCACTTT.

The CDR3 reads CASSSQNTYEQYF. DNA of the CDR3: TGTGCCAGCAGCTCCCAAAACACATACGAGCAGTACTTC. The gene calls are TRBV7-2 and TRBJ2-7; D not certain. V lost 4 bases, J lost 4 bases, and 11 bases lay in between. Germline V lookup: CDR1 SGHTA, CDR2 FQGNSA. CDR3 length equals 13 residues.